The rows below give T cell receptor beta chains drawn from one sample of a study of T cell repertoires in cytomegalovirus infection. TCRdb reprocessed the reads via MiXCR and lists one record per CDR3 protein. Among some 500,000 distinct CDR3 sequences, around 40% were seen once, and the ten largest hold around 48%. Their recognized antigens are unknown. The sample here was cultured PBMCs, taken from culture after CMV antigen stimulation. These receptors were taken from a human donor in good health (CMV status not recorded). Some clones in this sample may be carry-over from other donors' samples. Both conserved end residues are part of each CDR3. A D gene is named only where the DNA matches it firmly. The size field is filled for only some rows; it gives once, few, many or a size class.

cdr3_aa: CASSLDLSTDTQYF; cdr3_nt: TGTGCCAGCAGCTTGGACCTGAGCACAGATACGCAGTATTTT; clone_size: NA; v_call: TRBV5-4; j_call: TRBJ2-3; d_call: NA
cdr3_aa: CASSNYRGYNSPLHF; cdr3_nt: TGTGCCAGTAGTAATTACAGGGGTTATAATTCACCCCTCCACTTT; clone_size: NA; v_call: TRBV19; j_call: TRBJ1-6; d_call: TRBD1
cdr3_aa: CASSKQYTEAFF; cdr3_nt: TGTGCCAGCAGCAAACAGTACACTGAAGCTTTCTTT; clone_size: NA; v_call: TRBV2; j_call: TRBJ1-1; d_call: NA
cdr3_aa: CASSLKTGSSYEQYF; cdr3_nt: TGTGCCAGCAGCTTAAAGACAGGTAGCTCCTACGAGCAGTACTTC; clone_size: NA; v_call: TRBV7-2; j_call: TRBJ2-7; d_call: NA
cdr3_aa: CSVGAPGQGYGYTF; cdr3_nt: TGCAGCGTTGGAGCGCCGGGACAAGGCTATGGCTACACCTTC; clone_size: NA; v_call: TRBV29-1; j_call: TRBJ1-2; d_call: NA
cdr3_aa: CASSSPRQAWVVYEQYF; cdr3_nt: TGTGCCAGCAGCTCACCTAGACAGGCCTGGGTTGTTTACGAGCAGTACTTC; clone_size: NA; v_call: TRBV28; j_call: TRBJ2-7; d_call: NA
cdr3_aa: CASGLTHTGELFF; cdr3_nt: TGTGCTAGTGGTTTGACACACACCGGGGAGCTGTTTTTT; clone_size: few; v_call: TRBV12-5; j_call: TRBJ2-2; d_call: NA
cdr3_aa: CASSQGGPGNIQYF; cdr3_nt: TGTGCCAGCAGTCAGGGAGGGCCGGGGAACATTCAGTACTTC; clone_size: few; v_call: TRBV12-3/TRBV12-4; j_call: TRBJ2-4; d_call: TRBD2
cdr3_aa: CATSRGSMGDTQYF; cdr3_nt: TGTGCCACCAGCAGGGGGTCGATGGGAGATACGCAGTATTTT; clone_size: NA; v_call: TRBV15; j_call: TRBJ2-3; d_call: NA
cdr3_aa: CASSPPRWAGGPKYEQYF; cdr3_nt: TGTGCCAGCAGCCCCCCCCGGTGGGCGGGAGGGCCCAAGTACGAGCAGTACTTC; clone_size: NA; v_call: TRBV7-9; j_call: TRBJ2-7; d_call: TRBD2
cdr3_aa: CASSTQGSYNEQFF; cdr3_nt: TGTGCCAGCAGCACCCAGGGCTCCTACAATGAGCAGTTCTTC; clone_size: NA; v_call: TRBV7-2; j_call: TRBJ2-1; d_call: NA
cdr3_aa: CSVGFLGEEQFF; cdr3_nt: TGCAGCGTTGGGTTCCTCGGAGAAGAGCAGTTCTTC; clone_size: NA; v_call: TRBV29-1; j_call: TRBJ2-1; d_call: NA
cdr3_aa: CASSPTQGRANGYTF; cdr3_nt: TGTGCCAGCAGCCCAACGCAGGGGCGGGCGAATGGCTACACCTTC; clone_size: many; v_call: TRBV7-2; j_call: TRBJ1-2; d_call: NA
cdr3_aa: CASSQYGAGGEQYF; cdr3_nt: TGTGCCAGCAGCCAGTACGGGGCAGGTGGCGAGCAGTACTTC; clone_size: NA; v_call: TRBV7-9; j_call: TRBJ2-7; d_call: NA
cdr3_aa: CASSEGLAGGIHNEQFF; cdr3_nt: TGCGCCAGCAGTGAGGGACTAGCGGGAGGGATCCACAATGAGCAGTTCTTC; clone_size: few; v_call: TRBV10-1; j_call: TRBJ2-1; d_call: TRBD2